This passage covers 10 T cell receptor beta chains from one sample sequenced in a study of shared clonotypes between healthy human individuals. The data were produced by immunoSEQ multiplex PCR, yet TCRdb's version contains in-frame clones alone and is incomplete. This sample yields millions of clones, of which roughly 95% are seen a single time; 0.13% belongs to the top ten. Sequenced input: naive CD4+ T cells sorted from blood. The subset: CD45RA+ positively selected. Every receptor here comes from a man in his late teens or twenties in good health.

The chain links TRBV7-9 to TRBJ2-3; 14 bases map to TRBD2. The CDR3 has 15 amino acids. CDR1 and CDR2 (germline): SEHNR, FQNEAQ (reference sequence). With V trimmed by 5 bases and J by 5 bases, 3 bases remained unmatched. The CDR3 is CASSPGTSGGDTQYF. The CDR3 DNA is TGTGCCAGCAGCCCCGGGACTAGCGGGGGAGATACGCAGTATTTT.

The rearrangement joins TRBV6-6 to TRBJ2-7; 8 nucleotides agree with TRBD1. This CDR3 is 15 amino acids long. Trimming at V came to 0 bases and at J to 3 bases, leaving 4 bases not matched to a gene. Germline V CDR1 and CDR2: MNHNY, SVGAGI (reference sequence). The CDR3 is CASSYSGQVGYEQYF. The DNA for the CDR3 is TGTGCCAGCAGTTACTCGGGACAGGTGGGCTACGAGCAGTACTTC.

The V call is TRBV7-6, the J call TRBJ2-2; D possibly matches TRBD1 or TRBD2 (5 bases each). The CDR3 is 15 residues long. Deletions cut 4 bases from V and 0 bases from J, with 9 bases between. From germline, CDR1 is SGHVS and CDR2 FNYEAQ. The DNA for the CDR3 is TGTGCCAGCAGCTGGGGGTCAGCGAACACCGGGGAGCTGTTTTTT. The encoded protein is CASSWGSANTGELFF.

The J gene is TRBJ2-7, the V gene TRBV30; D call uncertain. In germline, CDR1 is GTSNPN, CDR2 SVGIG (reference sequence). CDR3 length equals 14 residues. Trimming left V 2 bases short and J 3 bases short, with 14 bases between. The CDR3 region is CAWSPRPWSYEQYF. DNA of the CDR3: TGTGCCTGGAGTCCCCGCCCTTGGAGCTACGAGCAGTACTTC. The variable domain in full, with the rest retrieved from reference TRBV30 and TRBJ2-7, is SQTIHQWPATLVQPVGSPLSLECTVEGTSNPNLYWYRQAAGRGLQLLFYSVGIGQISSEVPQNLSASRPQDRQFILSSKKLLLSDSGFYLCAWSPRPWSYEQYFGPGTRLTVT.

The J gene is TRBJ2-1, the V gene TRBV7-6; 9 positions match TRBD2. V trimming: 6 bases; J trimming: 0 bases; junction bases outside the gene matches: 6. The CDR3 runs to 16 residues. Per germline, CDR1 SGHVS and CDR2 FNYEAQ. This chain's CDR3 is CASSHSGGSSYNEQFF. In DNA, the CDR3 is TGTGCCAGCAGTCATAGCGGGGGAAGCTCCTACAATGAGCAGTTCTTC.

This rearrangement joins TRBV7-2 to TRBJ2-1, with D possibly TRBD2 on 6 matching bases. V lost 1 base and J lost 8, with 15 bases in between. This CDR3 has 15 amino acids. The germline CDR1 and CDR2 sequences are SGHTA and FQGNSA. CDR3 region: CASSLGRVRAYEQFF. The CDR3 DNA reads TGTGCCAGCAGCTTAGGGAGGGTCAGGGCCTATGAGCAGTTCTTC.

The rearrangement links TRBV30 to TRBJ2-3; 13 bases match TRBD2. CDR1 is GTSNPN, CDR2 SVGIG, per germline (reference sequence). V lost 3 bases to trimming and J lost 1 base; unmatched junction nucleotides: 4. There are 16 residues in the CDR3. The CDR3 nucleotides are TGTGCCTGGAGCCAAGGACTAGCGGGGGGCACAGATACGCAGTATTTT. Translation gives CAWSQGLAGGTDTQYF.

This rearrangement joins TRBV5-1 to TRBJ1-3, with D perhaps TRBD1 (5 bases). This CDR3 spans 14 amino acids. Trimming shortened V by 2 bases and J by 6 bases, and 12 bases separated the two germline ends. The germline gives CDR1 SGHRS, CDR2 YFSETQ. CDR3 sequence: CASSLGTGKNTIYF. The CDR3 nucleotides are TGCGCCAGCAGCTTAGGGACGGGGAAAAACACCATATATTTT.

The chain joins TRBV6-1 to TRBJ1-2; D unresolved. With 2 bases removed from V and 0 bases from J, the gap between germline ends came to 10 bases. The CDR3 has 15 amino acids. Germline CDR1 MNHNS, CDR2 SASEGT. The CDR3 coding sequence is TGTGCCAGCAGTGAATATTTCGGGGCTAACTATGGCTACACCTTC. This encodes CASSEYFGANYGYTF.

V and J are TRBV15 and TRBJ2-7, with D maybe TRBD2 (6 bases). Germline V gene sequence: CDR1 LNHNV, CDR2 YYDKDF (reference sequence). The CDR3 is made up of 13 amino acids. Trimming left V 2 bases short and J 8 bases short, with 13 bases between. The DNA of the CDR3 is TGTGCCACCAGCAGAAATCGTAGCGGTAAGCAGTACTTC. Its translation is CATSRNRSGKQYF.